This T cell receptor (beta chain) is from a study of T cells in Graves' hyperthyroidism and ophthalmopathy. General study results and limits: Blood also contained most expanded thyroid clonotypes above 0.001. The model predicted ophthalmopathy a median approximately 6 months before onset.

Amplification of TCR beta CDR3 regions used RNA as the template. First-round RT-PCR of the TCR CDR3 relied on the HTBI primer set. MiXCR was run by TCRdb on the multiplex PCR reads, yielding one entry per CDR3 protein. Here the sample spans under 400,000 distinct CDR3 sequences, 13% being singletons. Uncontrolled infection, other autoimmune disease, pregnancy or lactation barred patients from enrollment. With 1 base removed from V and 4 bases from J, the gap between germline ends came to 10 bases. CDR1 SEHNR and CDR2 FQNEAQ come from the germline V gene (reference sequence). This CDR3 spans 14 amino acids. This clonotype has a count of ten or more. What it binds is not known.

This TCR derives from a woman between 18 and 29 years old with Graves' hyperthyroidism. Sequences were obtained from blood. The chain employs TRBV7-9 and TRBJ2-5; a weak D match, TRBD2 (6 bases). The CDR3 here is CASSLVGGTETQYF. The CDR3 nucleotides read TGTGCCAGCAGCTTAGTCGGAGGGACAGAGACCCAGTACTTC.